This T cell receptor beta chain appears in the sequencing data of a study of TIL therapy for anti-PD-1-resistant metastatic lung cancer. Time point described: pre-treatment sample, taken before nivolumab and TIL therapy. Pleural nodules or supraclavicular lymph nodes made up most of the excised metastases sampled. Trimming removed 4 bases at V and 7 bases at J, with 16 bases between. This CDR3 is 15 amino acids long. Per germline, CDR1 MNHEY and CDR2 SMNVEV (reference sequence). This was the immunoSEQ v3 assay. Survey-level samples got 2 million to 2.5 million read pairs; deep-level samples got about 5-6.5 million. Method: immunoSEQ multiplex PCR; TCRdb's copy keeps in-frame clones and lacks some. The sample includes several thousand clones, about 66% of them seen just once.

This TCR came from a person aged 25-80 years with non-small cell lung cancer. The chain uses TRBV27 and TRBJ2-2; TRBD1 is a possible D gene (6 bases). The sample in question was tumor tissue, obtained at baseline. CDR3 loop: CASSSLPGQIGELFF. DNA for the CDR3: TGTGCCAGCAGTTCACTCCCCGGACAGATCGGGGAGCTGTTTTTT.